The 27 T cell receptor beta chains given below trace back to one sample, sequenced in a study of cytomegalovirus exposure and HLA in healthy donors (dated by TCRdb to about 2017). Preparation of the library involved the immunoSEQ multiplex PCR assay. The clones in this table, taken by TCRdb from immuneACCESS, are in-frame only. Not every clone is retained; where verified, under half of the shortfall comes from an unresolved V gene, and the cause of the rest is unknown. The sample table shows about 140,000 clones, and approximately 84% are seen once. The ten most abundant clones make up 1.4% of the sample. The sequenced material came from PBMCs. The origin of the receptors is a woman younger than 45 in good health and CMV-seronegative.

A single count supports this clone. This sequence joins TRBV9 and TRBJ1-1; no clear D gene. CDR3 length: 14 residues. Trimming pared 0 bases from V and 8 bases from J, leaving 14 bases between. Germline assignment: CDR1 SGDLS and CDR2 YYNGEE. This chain's CDR3 is CASSVGVGEGEAFF. CDR3 in DNA: TGTGCCAGCAGCGTAGGGGTCGGGGAGGGCGAAGCTTTCTTT.

The chain recombines TRBV6-6 with TRBJ2-1; perhaps TRBD1 as D (6 bases). From germline, CDR1 is MNHNY and CDR2 SVGAGI (reference sequence). V was shortened by 2 bases and J by 8 bases, with 10 bases between the two germline ends. This CDR3 is 13 amino acids long. In DNA, the CDR3 is TGTGCCAGCAGTTACGCCAGGGGCGATGAGCAGTTCTTC. This sequence encodes CASSYARGDEQFF.

The chain employs TRBV30 and TRBJ1-3; tentatively, D is TRBD1 (5 bases). CDR3 length: 17 amino acids. Germline V gives CDR1 GTSNPN, CDR2 SVGIG (reference sequence). V was shortened by 0 bases and J by 1 base, with 16 bases between the two germline ends. The CDR3, as DNA: TGTGCCTGGAGTGTGTTCAGGGCCCAGGGATCTGGAAACACCATATATTTT. Its protein product is CAWSVFRAQGSGNTIYF.

The rearrangement joins TRBV7-6 to TRBJ2-1; TRBD1 matches at 9 bases. This CDR3 is built from 18 residues. Germline-derived CDR1 and CDR2 are SGHVS and FNYEAQ. Losses at the gene ends were 2 bases for V and 4 bases for J; bases not matched to a gene: 12. The chain's CDR3 is CASSLRAGRDRAYNEQFF. CDR3 DNA sequence: TGTGCCAGCAGCTTACGGGCTGGACGGGACAGGGCATACAATGAGCAGTTCTTC.

A single count supports this clone. The chain links TRBV12-5 to TRBJ2-5, with 8 positions matching TRBD2. Per germline, CDR1 LGHNT and CDR2 FRNRAP. V shed 5 bases and J 2 bases; nucleotides not matched to a gene: 1. The CDR3 is made up of 13 amino acids. The CDR3, as DNA: TGTGCTAGTGGTCGCGGGGGGCAAGAGACCCAGTACTTC. Translated: CASGRGGQETQYF.

This sequence joins TRBV4-2 and TRBJ2-6; weak D call: TRBD1 (6 bases). V lost 2 bases and J lost 1, with 15 bases in between. Germline V CDR1 and CDR2: LGHNA, YNFKEQ. This CDR3 is 18 amino acids long. The DNA for the CDR3 is TGTGCCAGCAGCCAATCCTGGGGCAGGGGATCTGGGGCCAACGTCCTGACTTTC. Amino acids: CASSQSWGRGSGANVLTF.

The chain carries TRBV6-6 and TRBJ2-1; TRBD2 is a possible D gene (5 bases). V lost 2 bases and J lost 0, with 8 bases in between. Germline CDR1 is MNHNY and CDR2 is SVGAGI (reference sequence). The CDR3 is made up of 15 amino acids. The CDR3 bases are TGTGCCAGCAGTTACCGAGGGTCCTCCTACAATGAGCAGTTCTTC. This sequence encodes CASSYRGSSYNEQFF.

The rearrangement joins TRBV5-6 to TRBJ1-5; tentative D call: TRBD1 (5 bases). V lost 0 bases and J lost 1, with 8 bases in between. CDR3 size: 15 residues. Germline V CDR1 and CDR2: SGHDT, YYEEEE. For the CDR3, the DNA is TGTGCCAGCAGCTTGGCGGGGGGGAGCAATCAGCCCCAGCATTTT. Its protein is CASSLAGGSNQPQHF.

The chain uses TRBV4-2 and TRBJ1-2; 9 nucleotides agree with TRBD1. The germline gives CDR1 LGHNA, CDR2 YNFKEQ. CDR3 size: 16 residues. Unmatched junction bases numbered 10, after V lost 2 bases and J lost 6 bases. The chain's CDR3 is CASSQPLQGAMDGYTF. CDR3 in DNA: TGTGCCAGCAGCCAACCATTACAGGGGGCAATGGATGGCTACACCTTC.

The chain links TRBV28 to TRBJ1-5; 9 bases align to TRBD1. The germline gives CDR1 MDHEN, CDR2 SYDVKM. The CDR3 sequence is 13 residues long. J was trimmed by 6 bases and V by 7 bases; bases with no gene match: 4. CDR3 in amino acids: CASTQGAFQPQHF. As DNA, the CDR3 is TGTGCCAGCACACAGGGGGCATTTCAGCCCCAGCATTTT. Full variable domain (rest looked up from reference TRBV28 and TRBJ1-5): DVKVTQSSRYLVKRTGEKVFLECVQDMDHENMFWYRQDPGLGLRLIYFSYDVKMKEKGDIPEGYSVSREKKERFSLILESASTNQTSMYLCASTQGAFQPQHFGDGTRLSIL.

This clone was observed a handful of times. The genes are TRBV2 and TRBJ2-3; 13 bases line up with TRBD2. The V gene end was trimmed by 8 bases and the J gene end by 8 bases; junction bases not matched to a gene: 7. CDR3 size: 14 residues. Germline V gene sequence: CDR1 SNHLY, CDR2 FYNNEI. DNA of the CDR3: TGTGCCAGCCGCACCGGGACTAGCGGGGTTACGCAGTATTTT. It translates to CASRTGTSGVTQYF.

The V and J genes are TRBV6-1 and TRBJ2-5; 11 bases are shared with TRBD2. The germline gives CDR1 MNHNS, CDR2 SASEGT. V lost 7 bases, J lost 4 bases, and 8 bases stayed unmatched. This CDR3 contains 15 residues. The CDR3 DNA is TGTGCCAGCAAGACTAGCGGGGCGATAGGAGAGACCCAGTACTTC. Translated, it gives CASKTSGAIGETQYF.

The rearrangement joins TRBV7-2 to TRBJ1-2; D possibly corresponds to TRBD1 (6 bases). The V gene lost 5 bases and the J gene lost 6 bases, with 19 bases spanning the gap. The length of the CDR3 is 15 residues. Germline values: CDR1 SGHTA, CDR2 FQGNSA. In nucleotides, the CDR3 is TGTGCCAGCAGCCCCCACAGGGAATTTACACATGGCTACACCTTC. It specifies CASSPHREFTHGYTF.

This chain links TRBV6-1 with TRBJ2-2; D is uncertain. The V gene lost 4 bases and the J gene lost 3 bases, with 6 bases spanning the gap. The CDR3 covers 13 residues. CDR1 is MNHNS and CDR2 is SASEGT in the germline V gene. The DNA of the CDR3 is TGTGCCAGCAGTGGGCAAGACACCGGGGAGCTGTTTTTT. The encoded protein is CASSGQDTGELFF.

The chain combines TRBV7-9 with TRBJ1-5; D possibly corresponds to TRBD1 (5 bases). The V gene lost 1 base and the J gene lost 5 bases, with 9 bases spanning the gap. The CDR3 spans 14 residues. Looked up from germline, CDR1 is SEHNR and CDR2 is FQNEAQ (reference sequence). CDR3 loop: CASSLGPGDQPQHF. The CDR3 nucleotides are TGTGCCAGCAGCTTAGGTCCGGGGGATCAGCCCCAGCATTTT.

The V call is TRBV6-1, the J call TRBJ2-3; a weak D match, TRBD2 (6 bases). The CDR3 is made up of 15 amino acids. Germline V gene data show CDR1 as MNHNS and CDR2 as SASEGT. Trimming took 4 bases from V and 3 from J, leaving 14 bases between them. CDR3 in DNA: TGTGCCAGCAGTGGTCGTGGAGGGCCGACAGATACGCAGTATTTT. Protein sequence: CASSGRGGPTDTQYF.

The rearrangement joins TRBV11-2 to TRBJ2-7; maybe TRBD1 (6 bases). Germline lookup yields CDR1 SGHAT and CDR2 FQNNGV. This CDR3 has 15 amino acids. Trimming took 3 bases from V and 4 from J, leaving 16 bases between them. The CDR3: CASSLSAGALYEQYF. CDR3 DNA: TGTGCCAGCAGCTTGTCGGCAGGGGCCCTTTACGAGCAGTACTTC.

The chain joins TRBV9 to TRBJ2-1, with 7 bases that match TRBD1. V lost 0 bases to trimming and J lost 4 bases; unmatched junction nucleotides: 7. Per the germline V gene, CDR1 is SGDLS and CDR2 is YYNGEE. This CDR3 spans 16 amino acids. The CDR3 DNA reads TGTGCCAGCAGCGTAGGGCTGGACAGGAGTTACAATGAGCAGTTCTTC. This codes for CASSVGLDRSYNEQFF.

The chain's CDR3 is CASGSQGTTSSKQFF. The CDR3 DNA sequence: TGTGCTAGTGGTTCCCAGGGGACTACTAGCTCAAAGCAGTTCTTC. The chain recombines TRBV12-5 with TRBJ2-1, with D possibly being TRBD2 (7 bases). The V gene lost 4 bases and the J gene lost 11 bases, with 21 bases spanning the gap. The CDR3 is 15 residues long. Germline values: CDR1 LGHNT, CDR2 FRNRAP.

CDR3 sequence (DNA): TGTGCCAGCTCCGGGACAGGAGACACTGAAGCTTTCTTT. Translated, it gives CASSGTGDTEAFF. This rearrangement joins TRBV18 to TRBJ1-1; 8 bases fit TRBD1. This CDR3 comprises 13 residues. V was pared by 6 bases and J by 3 bases, with 3 bases of the junction left unmatched. Germline assignment: CDR1 KGHSH and CDR2 LQKENI.

The rearrangement joins TRBV6-5 to TRBJ2-7; D perhaps matches TRBD2 (5 bases). The CDR3 length is 14 residues. Germline V lookup: CDR1 MNHEY, CDR2 SVGAGI. V was shortened by 8 bases and J by 4 bases, with 18 bases between the two germline ends. The CDR3 bases are TGTGCCAGCCGACCCCGGGAAGGGTGGTACGAGCAGTACTTC. Encoded protein: CASRPREGWYEQYF.

The chain is built from TRBV2 and TRBJ2-7, with TRBD1 matching 12 bases. After removal of 3 bases from V and 4 bases from J, the junction contained 4 bases not matched to a gene. Germline V gives CDR1 SNHLY, CDR2 FYNNEI. The CDR3 spans 15 residues. The CDR3 DNA reads as TGTGCCAGCAGTGAGGAGGGACAGGGGGCTTACGAGCAGTACTTC. This gives the protein CASSEEGQGAYEQYF.

This clone was recorded once. This chain joins TRBV5-1 and TRBJ2-1; 8 positions agree with TRBD2. Germline values: CDR1 SGHRS, CDR2 YFSETQ. V shed 4 bases and J 4 bases; nucleotides not matched to a gene: 10. The CDR3 sequence is 16 residues long. CDR3 nucleotide sequence: TGCGCCAGCAGCCTCCAGCGGGGGTCCGATTACAATGAGCAGTTCTTC. Residues: CASSLQRGSDYNEQFF.

The CDR3 DNA reads TGCGCCAGCAGCTCATCAGGGGAAGGTCAGCCCCAGCATTTT. Translated, it gives CASSSSGEGQPQHF. The chain has TRBV5-1 and TRBJ1-5; maybe TRBD1 (6 bases). The CDR3 sequence is 14 residues long. CDR1 and CDR2 (germline): SGHRS, YFSETQ. Trimming stripped 3 bases from V and 6 bases from J, with 13 bases between.

The CDR3 here is CASGPGGGGEQFF. For the CDR3, the DNA is TGTGCCAGCGGACCCGGGGGCGGGGGGGAGCAGTTCTTC. This chain uses TRBV9 with TRBJ2-1; TRBD2 matches at 8 bases. This CDR3 is built from 13 residues. V dropped 7 bases and J dropped 10; count of bases not matched to a gene: 10. Germline V gene sequence: CDR1 SGDLS, CDR2 YYNGEE.

The chain combines TRBV9 with TRBJ2-3, with a tentative D call TRBD1 (5 bases). V was clipped by 0 bases and J by 9 bases, with 17 bases between them. CDR3 size: 15 residues. Per the germline V gene, CDR1 is SGDLS and CDR2 is YYNGEE. This chain's CDR3 is CASSVERWGDGTQYF. The CDR3 region has the DNA TGTGCCAGCAGCGTAGAGAGGTGGGGCGACGGGACGCAGTATTTT.

The CDR3 DNA reads as TGTGCCTCACCTTCCGGTAGTAGCGGGGTGAACAATGAGCAGTTCTTC. Translated: CASPSGSSGVNNEQFF. The gene calls are TRBV5-4 and TRBJ2-1; 8 nucleotides line up with TRBD2. CDR3 length: 16 residues. After removal of 10 bases from V and 5 bases from J, the junction contained 17 bases not matched to a gene. CDR1 and CDR2 (germline): SGHNT, YYREEE (reference sequence).